This T cell receptor (beta chain) came from a study of blood T cell repertoires in COVID-19. The data were produced by immunoSEQ multiplex PCR, yet TCRdb's version contains in-frame clones alone and is incomplete. The data contain 90,000 or so clones, around 88% of them singletons. This receptor was identified in a man aged 55 to 70 with acute or convalescent COVID-19. Sequenced material: peripheral blood.

The CDR3 nucleotides are TGTGCCAGCAGCTTGACACCGCAAGAGACCCAGTACTTC. Its protein product is CASSLTPQETQYF. The chain couples TRBV7-3 to TRBJ2-5; the D is unclear. Germline CDR1 reads SGHTA; CDR2 reads FQGTGA. Between the trimmed V and J ends, which lost 3 bases and 2 bases, there was a span of 7 bases. The CDR3 is 13 residues long.